This T cell receptor beta chain was retrieved from a study of blood T cell repertoires in COVID-19. Study at large: The study drew acute and convalescent COVID-19 samples from the United States, Italy and Spain. In each case, the material was cDNA or gDNA derived from T cells, B-cell-depleted T cells, or PBMCs.

Per the authors' pipeline: Researchers report that nucleated cell counts were estimated from reference gene primer amplification. Data came from immunoSEQ multiplex PCR; TCRdb stores just in-frame clones and leaves some out. The DNA gave D and trimming, while V, J and clone size come from that table. The sample carries 300,000 or so clones, roughly 87% recorded once. The V gene lost 2 bases and the J gene lost 0 bases, with 9 bases spanning the gap. The CDR3 sequence is 15 residues long. The germline CDR1 and CDR2 sequences are LNHDA and SQIVND (reference sequence). This clonotype originated in a man aged 50 or older with active or convalescent COVID-19. Sequenced input: peripheral blood. This chain uses TRBV19 with TRBJ2-3; D is possibly TRBD2 (6 bases). The CDR3 region has the DNA TGTGCCAGTAGTATATACGGGACTAGCACAGATACGCAGTATTTT. Translated, it gives CASSIYGTSTDTQYF.